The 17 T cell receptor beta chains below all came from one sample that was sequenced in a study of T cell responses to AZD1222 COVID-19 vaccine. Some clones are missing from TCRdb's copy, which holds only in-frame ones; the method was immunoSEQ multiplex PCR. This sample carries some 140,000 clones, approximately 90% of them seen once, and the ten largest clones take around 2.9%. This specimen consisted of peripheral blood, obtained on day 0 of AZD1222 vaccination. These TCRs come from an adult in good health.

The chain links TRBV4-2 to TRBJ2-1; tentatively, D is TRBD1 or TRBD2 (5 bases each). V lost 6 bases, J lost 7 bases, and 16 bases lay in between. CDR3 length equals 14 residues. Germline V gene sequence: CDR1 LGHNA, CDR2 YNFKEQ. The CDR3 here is CASSRGGLQNEQFF. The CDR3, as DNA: TGTGCCAGCAGTCGGGGCGGGCTACAAAATGAGCAGTTCTTC.

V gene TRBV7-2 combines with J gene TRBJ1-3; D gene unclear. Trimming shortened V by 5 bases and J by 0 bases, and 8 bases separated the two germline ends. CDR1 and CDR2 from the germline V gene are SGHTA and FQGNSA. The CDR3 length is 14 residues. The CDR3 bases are TGTGCCAGCAGCCCTTACTTCTCTGGAAACACCATATATTTT. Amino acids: CASSPYFSGNTIYF.

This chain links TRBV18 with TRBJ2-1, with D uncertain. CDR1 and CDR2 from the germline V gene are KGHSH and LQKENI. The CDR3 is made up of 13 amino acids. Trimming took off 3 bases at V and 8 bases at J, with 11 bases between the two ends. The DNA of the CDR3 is TGTGCCAGCTCACCCAACATCGAGGATGAGCAGTTCTTC. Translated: CASSPNIEDEQFF.

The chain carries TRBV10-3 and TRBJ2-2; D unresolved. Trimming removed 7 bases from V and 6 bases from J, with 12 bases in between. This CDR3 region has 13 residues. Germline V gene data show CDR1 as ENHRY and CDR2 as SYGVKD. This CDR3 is CAITSDVSGELFF. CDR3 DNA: TGTGCCATCACTTCGGACGTCTCCGGGGAGCTGTTTTTT.

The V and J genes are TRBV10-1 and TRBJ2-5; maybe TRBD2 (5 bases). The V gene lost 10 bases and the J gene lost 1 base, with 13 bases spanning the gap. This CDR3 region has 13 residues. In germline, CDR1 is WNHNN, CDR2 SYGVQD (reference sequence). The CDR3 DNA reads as TGCGCCACCATCGGGGAGAGCCAAGAGACCCAGTACTTC. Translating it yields CATIGESQETQYF.

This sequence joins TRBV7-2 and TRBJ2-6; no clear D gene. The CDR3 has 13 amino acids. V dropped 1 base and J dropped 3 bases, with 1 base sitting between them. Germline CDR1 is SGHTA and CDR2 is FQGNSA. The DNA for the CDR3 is TGTGCCAGCAGCTTAGTTGGGGCCAACGTCCTGACTTTC. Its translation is CASSLVGANVLTF.

As DNA, the CDR3 is TGCGCCAGCAGCCGCTGGGTGAGCGCGAACACCGGGGAGCTGTTTTTT. Translating it yields CASSRWVSANTGELFF. The rearrangement uses TRBV4-3 and TRBJ2-2; no clear D. This CDR3 comprises 16 residues. With 4 bases removed from V and 0 bases from J, the gap between germline ends came to 12 bases. The V gene's germline CDR1 is LGHNA and CDR2 YSLEER.

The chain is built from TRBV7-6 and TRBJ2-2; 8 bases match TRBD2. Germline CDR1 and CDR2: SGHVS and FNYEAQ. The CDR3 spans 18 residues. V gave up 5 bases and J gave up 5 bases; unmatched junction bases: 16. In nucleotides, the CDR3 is TGTGCCAGCAGCGCCCGCTACGCGGGGGGCGGTGGTACCGGGGAGCTGTTTTTT. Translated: CASSARYAGGGGTGELFF.

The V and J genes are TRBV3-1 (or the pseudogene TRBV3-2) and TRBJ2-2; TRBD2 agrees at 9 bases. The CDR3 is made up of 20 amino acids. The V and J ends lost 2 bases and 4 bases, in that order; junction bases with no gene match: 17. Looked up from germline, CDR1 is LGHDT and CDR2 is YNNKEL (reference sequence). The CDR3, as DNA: TGTGCCAGCAGCCAACGTAACAACCCTCGACTAGCGGAGGGCACCGGGGAGCTGTTTTTT. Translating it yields CASSQRNNPRLAEGTGELFF.

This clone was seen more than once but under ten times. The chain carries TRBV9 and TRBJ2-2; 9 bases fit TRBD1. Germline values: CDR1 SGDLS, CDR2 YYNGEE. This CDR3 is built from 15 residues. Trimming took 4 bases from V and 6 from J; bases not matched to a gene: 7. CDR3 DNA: TGTGCCAGCAGCCCCCAGGGACAGGGTGCCGGGGAGCTGTTTTTT. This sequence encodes CASSPQGQGAGELFF.

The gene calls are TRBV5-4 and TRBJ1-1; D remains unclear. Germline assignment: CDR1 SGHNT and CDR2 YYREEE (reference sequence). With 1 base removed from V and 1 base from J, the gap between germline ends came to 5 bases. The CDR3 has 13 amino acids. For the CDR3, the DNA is TGTGCCAGCAGCTTGTACCAGAACACTGAAGCTTTCTTT. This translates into CASSLYQNTEAFF.

The DNA for the CDR3 is TGTGCCAGCATCCCGGACTTGATACAAGAGACCCAGTACTTC. Encoded protein: CASIPDLIQETQYF. The chain couples TRBV6-2 or TRBV6-3 to TRBJ2-5; the D gene is possibly TRBD2 (5 bases). The CDR3 sequence is 14 residues long. In germline, CDR1 is MNHEY, CDR2 SVGEGT. Deletions cut 7 bases from V and 2 bases from J, with 14 bases between.

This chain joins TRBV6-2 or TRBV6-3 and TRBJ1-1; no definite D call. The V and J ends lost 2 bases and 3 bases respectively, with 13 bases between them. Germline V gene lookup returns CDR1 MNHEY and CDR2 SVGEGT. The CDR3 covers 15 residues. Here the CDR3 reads CASSYRPTRDTEAFF. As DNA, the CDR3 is TGTGCCAGCAGTTACAGGCCTACCCGGGACACTGAAGCTTTCTTT.

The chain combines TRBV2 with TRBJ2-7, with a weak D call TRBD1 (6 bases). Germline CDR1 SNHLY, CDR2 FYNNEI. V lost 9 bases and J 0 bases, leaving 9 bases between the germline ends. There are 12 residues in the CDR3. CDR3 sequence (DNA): TGTGCCAGTCGGACAGACTCCTACGAGCAGTACTTC. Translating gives CASRTDSYEQYF. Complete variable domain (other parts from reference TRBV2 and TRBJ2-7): EPEVTQTPSHQVTQMGQEVILRCVPISNHLYFYWYRQILGQKVEFLVSFYNNEISEKSEIFDDQFSVERPDGSNFTLKIRSTKLEDSAMYFCASRTDSYEQYFGPGTRLTVT.

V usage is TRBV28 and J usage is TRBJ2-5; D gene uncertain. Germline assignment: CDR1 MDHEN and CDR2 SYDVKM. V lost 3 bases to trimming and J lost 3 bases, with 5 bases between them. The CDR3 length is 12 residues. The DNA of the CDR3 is TGTGCCAGCAGTTTTAATGAAGAGACCCAGTACTTC. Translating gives CASSFNEETQYF.

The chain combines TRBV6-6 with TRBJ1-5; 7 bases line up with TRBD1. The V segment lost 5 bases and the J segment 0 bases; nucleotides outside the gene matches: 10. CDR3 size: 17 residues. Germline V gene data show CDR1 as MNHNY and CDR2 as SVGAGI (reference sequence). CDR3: CASSHHRGAISNQPQHF. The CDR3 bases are TGTGCCAGCAGTCACCACAGGGGCGCCATTAGCAATCAGCCCCAGCATTTT.

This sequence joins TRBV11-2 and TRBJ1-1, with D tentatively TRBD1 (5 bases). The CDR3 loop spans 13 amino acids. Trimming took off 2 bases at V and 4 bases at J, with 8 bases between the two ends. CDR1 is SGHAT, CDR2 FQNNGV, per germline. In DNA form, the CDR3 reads TGTGCCAGCAGCTTATGGGGGGGCACTGAAGCTTTCTTT. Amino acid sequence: CASSLWGGTEAFF.